This T cell receptor (beta chain) was observed in a study of technical replicates of blood from several donors. Profiled with immunoSEQ multiplex PCR; TCRdb holds only in-frame clones, not every one. The table records about 88,000 clones, less than 95% of them present only once. CDR3 length equals 13 residues. Germline lookup yields CDR1 MNHGY and CDR2 SAAAGT. Trimming pared 2 bases from V and 2 bases from J, leaving 7 bases between. The TCR originated in a human donor in good health. The sequencing sample was made of T cells isolated from PBMCs. The V and J genes are TRBV6-8 and TRBJ2-7; D is unclear. In DNA, the CDR3 is TGTGCCAGCAGTTACCAGGCCCCCTACGAGCAGTACTTC. Protein product: CASSYQAPYEQYF.